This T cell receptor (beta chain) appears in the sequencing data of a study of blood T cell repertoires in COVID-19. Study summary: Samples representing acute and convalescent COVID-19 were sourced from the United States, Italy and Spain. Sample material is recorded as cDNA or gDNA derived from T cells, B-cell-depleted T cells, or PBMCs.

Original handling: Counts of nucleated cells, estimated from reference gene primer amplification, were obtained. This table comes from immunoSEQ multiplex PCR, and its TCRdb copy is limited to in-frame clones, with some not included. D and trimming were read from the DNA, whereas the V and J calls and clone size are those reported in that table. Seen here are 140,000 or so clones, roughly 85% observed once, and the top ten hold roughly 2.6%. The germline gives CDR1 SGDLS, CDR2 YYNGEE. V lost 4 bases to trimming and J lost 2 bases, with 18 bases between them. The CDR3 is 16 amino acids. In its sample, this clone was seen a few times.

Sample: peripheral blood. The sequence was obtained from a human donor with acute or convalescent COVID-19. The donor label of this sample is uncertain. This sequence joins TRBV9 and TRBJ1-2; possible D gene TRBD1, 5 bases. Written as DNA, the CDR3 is TGTGCCAGCAGCCACAGTTTGGTGGGGCAGAACTATGGCTACACCTTC. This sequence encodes CASSHSLVGQNYGYTF.